This T cell receptor (beta chain) was found in a study of blood T cell repertoires in COVID-19. Data came from immunoSEQ multiplex PCR; TCRdb stores just in-frame clones and leaves some out. The table has roughly 250,000 clones, approximately 90% seen once. CDR1 SGDLS and CDR2 YYNGEE come from the germline V gene. The ends lost 0 bases at V and 2 bases at J; junction bases unmatched: 9. CDR3 size: 18 residues. A single count supports this clone. The clonotype was recovered from a woman aged 40 to 50 with acute or convalescent COVID-19. This chain joins TRBV9 and TRBJ1-2, with 11 bases fitting TRBD1. Sequenced material: peripheral blood. The DNA of the CDR3 is TGTGCCAGCAGCGTAGGACGGGACAGGGGGATTGAAAACTATGGCTACACCTTC. As protein: CASSVGRDRGIENYGYTF.